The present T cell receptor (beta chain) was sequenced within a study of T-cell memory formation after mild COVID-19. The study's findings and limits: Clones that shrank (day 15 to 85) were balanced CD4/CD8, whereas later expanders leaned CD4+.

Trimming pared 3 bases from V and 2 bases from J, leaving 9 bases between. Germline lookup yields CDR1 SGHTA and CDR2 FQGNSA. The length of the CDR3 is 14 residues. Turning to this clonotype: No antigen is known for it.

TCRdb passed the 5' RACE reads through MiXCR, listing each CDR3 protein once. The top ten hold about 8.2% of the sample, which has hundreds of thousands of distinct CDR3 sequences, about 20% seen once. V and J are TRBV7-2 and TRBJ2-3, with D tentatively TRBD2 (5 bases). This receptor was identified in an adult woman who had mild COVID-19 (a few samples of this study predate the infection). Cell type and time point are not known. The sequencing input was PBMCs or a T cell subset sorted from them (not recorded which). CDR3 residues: CASSLFGDTDTQYF. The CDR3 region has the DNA TGTGCCAGCAGCTTGTTCGGGGACACAGATACGCAGTATTTT.